One and the same sample provided the 15 T cell receptor beta chains below, sequenced in a study of early T cells in non-severe SARS-CoV-2 infection. One entry per CDR3 protein results from TCRdb running MiXCR on the 5' RACE reads. The table records about 31,000 distinct CDR3 sequences, approximately 5.3% of them present only once. The sequencing sample was made of whole blood. These receptors were collected from an adult who was a healthcare worker with PCR-confirmed SARS-CoV-2 infection or an uninfected control (not recorded which).

This clonotype was seen only a few times. The genes are TRBV29-1 and TRBJ1-2; possible D gene TRBD1, 5 bases. The CDR3 is 12 amino acids. V shed 4 bases and J shed 4 bases, with 10 bases lying between them. The germline gives CDR1 SQVTM, CDR2 ANQGSEA. In DNA, the CDR3 is TGCAGCGTTGTTCGGCAGGGCTATGGCTACACCTTC. Its translation: CSVVRQGYGYTF.

The rearrangement joins TRBV6-1 to TRBJ1-1; 7 nucleotides match TRBD1. V lost 6 bases, J lost 0 bases, and 4 bases stayed unmatched. Germline-derived CDR1 and CDR2 are MNHNS and SASEGT. The CDR3 has 14 amino acids. DNA of the CDR3: TGTGCCAGCAGGGGGACAGCCTTGAACACTGAAGCTTTCTTT. Amino acids: CASRGTALNTEAFF.

This clonotype appeared many times. This chain joins TRBV4-1 and TRBJ2-7, with D perhaps TRBD1 (5 bases). The ends were cut back, 0 bases at V and 2 bases at J, with 17 bases in the middle. This CDR3 contains 17 residues. The germline CDR1 and CDR2 sequences are MGHRA and YSYEKL. CDR3 coding DNA: TGCGCCAGCAGCCAAGATGTCAAGGGGCACAACGCCTACGAGCAGTACTTC. Its translation: CASSQDVKGHNAYEQYF.

The CDR3 loop is CASSQDPLAGVAHEQYF. CDR3 nucleotide sequence: TGTGCCAGCAGCCAAGATCCGCTAGCGGGAGTAGCCCACGAGCAGTACTTC. The chain uses TRBV4-2 and TRBJ2-7; 10 nucleotides match TRBD2. Germline V gives CDR1 LGHNA, CDR2 YNFKEQ. With V trimmed by 0 bases and J by 5 bases, 10 bases remained unmatched. CDR3 length: 17 residues.

At least ten counts were recorded for this clonotype. The chain couples TRBV2 to TRBJ2-7; D is ambiguous. Germline V CDR1 and CDR2: SNHLY, FYNNEI. CDR3 size: 12 residues. Deletions cut 2 bases from V and 3 bases from J, with 5 bases between. The CDR3 region has the DNA TGTGCCAGCAGTGAAAACAGCTACGAGCAGTACTTC. Its protein is CASSENSYEQYF.

This clonotype was counted between two and nine times. The chain combines TRBV7-3 with TRBJ1-2; TRBD1 is a possible D gene (6 bases). The CDR3 is 15 amino acids. Germline lookup yields CDR1 SGHTA and CDR2 FQGTGA. V was clipped by 1 base and J by 7 bases, with 16 bases between them. The CDR3 bases are TGTGCCAGCAGCTTAAGTCGGGAACAGGGCAGTGGCTACACCTTC. Its protein product is CASSLSREQGSGYTF.

The chain links TRBV5-4 to TRBJ2-2, with D possibly TRBD1 on 5 matching bases. CDR3 length: 15 amino acids. V dropped 3 bases and J dropped 5 bases, with 14 bases sitting between them. Germline values: CDR1 SGHNT, CDR2 YYREEE (reference sequence). This CDR3 reads CASSSTQGRTGELFF. Written as DNA, the CDR3 is TGTGCCAGCAGCTCAACCCAGGGTCGGACCGGGGAGCTGTTTTTT.

This clonotype has at least ten counts. The chain has TRBV18 and TRBJ2-5; possible D gene TRBD1, 5 bases. The CDR3 spans 12 residues. Per the germline V gene, CDR1 is KGHSH and CDR2 is LQKENI. Trimming left V 2 bases short and J 5 bases short, with 6 bases between. The CDR3: CASSPKGETQYF. The CDR3 nucleotides are TGTGCCAGCTCACCAAAGGGGGAGACCCAGTACTTC.

The rearrangement uses TRBV5-4 and TRBJ2-1; 15 positions match TRBD2. Germline V gene sequence: CDR1 SGHNT, CDR2 YYREEE (reference sequence). The V segment lost 2 bases and the J segment 5 bases; nucleotides outside the gene matches: 2. The CDR3 has 16 amino acids. The CDR3, as DNA: TGTGCCAGCAGCTTTGGGACTAGCGGGAGGAACAATGAGCAGTTCTTC. Protein: CASSFGTSGRNNEQFF.

The sample holds many counts of this clonotype. The genes are TRBV6-1 and TRBJ2-5; D is uncertain. Looked up from germline, CDR1 is MNHNS and CDR2 is SASEGT. There are 12 residues in the CDR3. Trimming took 7 bases from V and 5 from J, leaving 11 bases between them. As DNA, the CDR3 is TGTGCCAGCAAGAAGGCTGACGAGACCCAGTACTTC. Encoded protein: CASKKADETQYF.

The gene calls are TRBV7-9 and TRBJ2-7, with 8 nucleotides matching TRBD1. Germline V gene sequence: CDR1 SEHNR, CDR2 FQNEAQ (reference sequence). V lost 5 bases and J lost 3; bases outside the gene matches: 6. The CDR3 has 14 residues. CDR3 DNA: TGTGCCAGCAGCGGCCGGGACAGGTACTACGAGCAGTACTTC. Protein product: CASSGRDRYYEQYF.

This clonotype was observed at least ten times. This sequence joins TRBV5-1 and TRBJ2-1, with D perhaps TRBD2 (6 bases). In germline, CDR1 is SGHRS, CDR2 YFSETQ. This CDR3 is built from 14 residues. V was pared by 4 bases and J by 4 bases, with 12 bases between. The CDR3 nucleotides are TGCGCCAGCAGCCCCCAGGGACTTTACAATGAGCAGTTCTTC. It specifies CASSPQGLYNEQFF.

This clonotype appeared many times. The chain couples TRBV7-9 to TRBJ2-3; TRBD2 matches at 11 bases. From germline, CDR1 is SEHNR and CDR2 FQNEAQ (reference sequence). J gave up 0 bases and V 4 bases, and 24 bases lay outside the gene matches. CDR3 length equals 23 residues. CDR3 protein: CASSSTEDVASGRLPFSTDTQYF. The CDR3 nucleotides are TGTGCCAGCAGCTCAACAGAGGATGTGGCTAGCGGGAGGCTACCTTTTAGCACAGATACGCAGTATTTT.

This clonotype was observed a handful of times. The genes are TRBV28 and TRBJ2-2; 7 bases are a match to TRBD1. V lost 5 bases to trimming and J lost 2 bases; unmatched junction nucleotides: 8. From germline, CDR1 is MDHEN and CDR2 SYDVKM. This CDR3 spans 16 amino acids. The CDR3 DNA sequence: TGTGCCAGCAGTCCTACCCGGGACAGTAACACCGGGGAGCTGTTTTTT. It translates to CASSPTRDSNTGELFF.

The table lists this clonotype with many counts. The chain is built from TRBV20-1 and TRBJ2-7; unclear D gene. Trimming pared 6 bases from V and 1 base from J, leaving 4 bases between. This CDR3 region has 10 residues. The germline gives CDR1 DFQATT, CDR2 SNEGSKA (reference sequence). CDR3 sequence reads: CSASSYEQYF. In DNA, the CDR3 is TGCAGTGCATCTTCCTACGAGCAGTACTTC.